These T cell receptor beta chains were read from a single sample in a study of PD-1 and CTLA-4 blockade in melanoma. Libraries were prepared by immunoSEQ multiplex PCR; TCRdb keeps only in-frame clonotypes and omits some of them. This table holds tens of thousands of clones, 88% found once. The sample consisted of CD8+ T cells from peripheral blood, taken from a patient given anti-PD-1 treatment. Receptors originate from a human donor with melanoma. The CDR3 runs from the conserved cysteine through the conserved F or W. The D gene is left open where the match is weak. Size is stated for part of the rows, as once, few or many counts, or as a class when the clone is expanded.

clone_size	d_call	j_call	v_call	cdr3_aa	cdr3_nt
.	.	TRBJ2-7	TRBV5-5	CASSRTVGLRSYEQYF	TGTGCCAGCAGCCGCACGGTTGGTTTGCGCTCCTACGAGCAGTACTTC
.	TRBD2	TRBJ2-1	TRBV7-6	CASSPGLAGQSNEQFF	TGTGCCAGCAGCCCGGGACTAGCGGGCCAATCGAATGAGCAGTTCTTC
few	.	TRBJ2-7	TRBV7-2	CASSLPDPYEQYF	TGTGCCAGCAGCTTACCGGACCCCTACGAGCAGTACTTC
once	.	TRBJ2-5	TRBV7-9	CASSRIRDQETQYF	TGTGCCAGCAGCCGTATACGCGACCAAGAGACCCAGTACTTC
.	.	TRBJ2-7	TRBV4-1	CASSQRLVPDGYEQYF	TGCGCCAGCAGCCAAAGGCTCGTCCCCGATGGCTACGAGCAGTACTTC
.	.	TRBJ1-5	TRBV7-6	CASSLGDAANQPQHF	TGTGCCAGCAGCTTAGGTGACGCCGCCAATCAGCCCCAGCATTTT
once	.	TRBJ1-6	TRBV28	CASSLRIDGNSPLHF	TGTGCCAGCAGTTTGAGAATTGACGGAAATTCACCCCTCCACTTT
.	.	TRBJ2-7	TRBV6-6	CASSYGVGSYEQYF	TGTGCCAGCAGTTACGGGGTGGGGAGCTACGAGCAGTACTTC
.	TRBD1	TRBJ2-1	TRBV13	CASSPQRTGPEQFF	TGTGCCAGCAGCCCTCAACGGACAGGGCCTGAGCAGTTCTTC
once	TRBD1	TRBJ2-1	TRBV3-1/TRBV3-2	CASSPRDRFYNEQFF	TGTGCCAGCAGCCCCCGGGACAGATTCTACAATGAGCAGTTCTTC
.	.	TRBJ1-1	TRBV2	CASSEGGRAEAFF	TGTGCCAGCAGTGAGGGGGGGCGGGCTGAAGCTTTCTTT
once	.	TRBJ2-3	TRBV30	CAWSKRAWGTDTQYF	TGTGCCTGGAGTAAGAGGGCGTGGGGCACAGATACGCAGTATTTT
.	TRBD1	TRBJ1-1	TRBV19	CASTRSGGTALEAFF	TGTGCCAGCACCAGGTCCGGAGGGACAGCACTCGAAGCTTTCTTT